This passage covers 8 T cell receptor beta chains from one sample sequenced in a study of T cell responses to AZD1222 COVID-19 vaccine. The assay was immunoSEQ multiplex PCR, and TCRdb's table has in-frame clones only and misses some. The profile shows approximately 150,000 clones, 85% to 95% of them singletons. The material sequenced was peripheral blood, taken on day 0 of AZD1222 vaccination. These TCRs come from an adult in good health.

The chain recombines TRBV25-1 with TRBJ2-5, with D perhaps TRBD1 or TRBD2 (6 bases each). The germline gives CDR1 MGHDK, CDR2 SYGVNS. V lost 5 bases and J lost 7, with 17 bases in between. This CDR3 contains 14 residues. DNA for the CDR3: TGTGCCAGCAGTCCTACAGGGACTGGGGGGACCCAGTACTTC. Translated, it gives CASSPTGTGGTQYF.

The chain recombines TRBV28 with TRBJ2-1; a weak D match, TRBD2 (6 bases). The CDR3 contains 18 residues. The germline V and J ends were trimmed by 2 bases and 0 bases, with 17 bases remaining between them. Germline V gene lookup returns CDR1 MDHEN and CDR2 SYDVKM. The CDR3 protein is CASSLGLAKTRSYNEQFF. CDR3 nucleotides: TGTGCCAGCAGTTTAGGGCTAGCGAAGACCCGCTCCTACAATGAGCAGTTCTTC. Together with reference TRBV28 and TRBJ2-1, the CDR3 gives the full variable domain: DVKVTQSSRYLVKRTGEKVFLECVQDMDHENMFWYRQDPGLGLRLIYFSYDVKMKEKGDIPEGYSVSREKKERFSLILESASTNQTSMYLCASSLGLAKTRSYNEQFFGPGTRLTVL.

This chain's CDR3 is CASTGDADTQYF. As DNA, the CDR3 is TGTGCCAGTACAGGGGACGCAGATACGCAGTATTTT. The genes are TRBV2 and TRBJ2-3; TRBD1 matches at 7 bases. CDR1 SNHLY and CDR2 FYNNEI come from the germline V gene. CDR3 length: 12 amino acids. The ends lost 9 bases at V and 4 bases at J; junction bases unmatched: 4.

The J gene is TRBJ2-2, the V gene TRBV27; D unresolved. CDR3 length: 14 amino acids. CDR1 and CDR2 (germline): MNHEY, SMNVEV (reference sequence). V gave up 3 bases and J gave up 5 bases, with 10 bases separating them. The CDR3 reads CASSFVSRTGELFF. As DNA, the CDR3 is TGTGCCAGCAGTTTCGTTTCGAGGACCGGGGAGCTGTTTTTT.

This chain connects TRBV27 to TRBJ1-2; weak D call: TRBD1 (5 bases). Germline-derived CDR1 and CDR2 are MNHEY and SMNVEV (reference sequence). The V gene lost 2 bases and the J gene lost 3 bases, with 10 bases spanning the gap. The CDR3 consists of 14 residues. The CDR3 loop is CASSLPTVYYGYTF. The CDR3 DNA is TGTGCCAGCAGTTTACCGACAGTTTACTATGGCTACACCTTC.

This clone was observed a single time. The chain recombines TRBV4-1 with TRBJ2-5; the match to TRBD1 covers 10 bases. With 2 bases clipped from V and 5 bases from J, the junction kept 11 bases outside the gene matches. The CDR3 runs to 17 residues. Germline V lookup: CDR1 MGHRA, CDR2 YSYEKL. CDR3 in DNA: TGCGCCAGCAGCCAAACCCCCGGGACAGGGGTTGAGGAGACCCAGTACTTC. It codes for CASSQTPGTGVEETQYF.

The rearrangement joins TRBV25-1 to TRBJ2-5, with a tentative D call TRBD1 (5 bases). CDR1 and CDR2 from the germline V gene are MGHDK and SYGVNS. V dropped 6 bases and J dropped 4 bases, with 15 bases sitting between them. CDR3 size: 14 residues. This CDR3 reads CASRPTGAGETQYF. The CDR3 bases are TGTGCCAGCAGACCAACAGGTGCAGGAGAGACCCAGTACTTC.

J is TRBJ1-6 and V is TRBV2; D is undetermined. Germline CDR1 SNHLY, CDR2 FYNNEI. The CDR3 runs 11 residues. V lost 8 bases and J lost 9, with 8 bases in between. The CDR3 region has the DNA TGTGCCAGCCGGGCGAGTTCACCCCTCCACTTT. Its translation: CASRASSPLHF. The full variable domain, in which reference TRBV2 and TRBJ1-6 provide the parts outside the CDR3, is EPEVTQTPSHQVTQMGQEVILRCVPISNHLYFYWYRQILGQKVEFLVSFYNNEISEKSEIFDDQFSVERPDGSNFTLKIRSTKLEDSAMYFCASRASSPLHFGNGTRLTVT.